The clone carrying this T cell receptor (beta chain) was counted a single time. The CDR3 totals 13 residues. Looked up from germline, CDR1 is SGHRS and CDR2 is YFSETQ. V shed 2 bases and J shed 10 bases, with 15 bases lying between them. This sample is part of a study of control samples from healthy donors and cancer patients. The protocol was immunoSEQ multiplex PCR, while the TCRdb copy is restricted to in-frame clones and leaves out a portion. The sample carries 150,000 or so clones, roughly 90% recorded once. The clonotype was recovered from a woman between 50 and 59 years old in good health. Sequencing was done on a sample of blood. The chain carries TRBV5-1 and TRBJ1-1; maybe TRBD1 (5 bases). CDR3 nucleotide sequence: TGCGCCAGCAGCTTTGAATCAGGGTCCCCAGCTTTCTTT. Translated, it gives CASSFESGSPAFF.